The next 11 T cell receptor beta chains were all read from a single sample in a study of naive and memory T cell subsets. Two oligonucleotides, mixed equimolar, formed the beta constant-region primer covering TRBC1 and TRBC2. TCRdb re-derived calls from the UMI-ligation and nested PCR reads in MiXCR, one entry per CDR3 protein. The table lists 81,000 or so distinct CDR3 sequences, approximately 6.5% of them singletons. Material: central memory CD4+ T cells from blood. These receptors were collected from a human donor in good health.

This clonotype came up many times. The rearrangement joins TRBV6-2 or TRBV6-3 to TRBJ2-7; TRBD2 agrees at 11 bases. The CDR3 covers 15 residues. Germline V lookup: CDR1 MNHEY, CDR2 SVGEGT. Losses at the gene ends were 6 bases for V and 1 base for J; bases not matched to a gene: 5. The CDR3 protein is CASSKLAGESYEQYF. In DNA form, the CDR3 reads TGTGCCAGCAGCAAACTAGCGGGAGAGTCCTACGAGCAGTACTTC.

This clonotype was counted between two and nine times. The chain couples TRBV6-1 to TRBJ1-5; D gene uncertain. Germline CDR1 is MNHNS and CDR2 is SASEGT. V dropped 6 bases and J dropped 4 bases, with 4 bases sitting between them. This CDR3 region has 11 residues. The CDR3 is CASRKNQPQHF. In DNA form, the CDR3 reads TGTGCCAGCAGAAAAAATCAGCCCCAGCATTTT.

This clonotype was seen ten or more times. The rearrangement links TRBV29-1 to TRBJ1-1; the D gene is possibly TRBD1 (5 bases). This CDR3 contains 13 residues. The V gene lost 0 bases and the J gene lost 11 bases, with 16 bases spanning the gap. Looked up from germline, CDR1 is SQVTM and CDR2 is ANQGSEA. Here the CDR3 reads CSVEDMGRRLAFF. The CDR3 coding sequence is TGCAGCGTTGAAGATATGGGGCGGCGGTTGGCTTTCTTT.

This clonotype appeared many times. The CDR3 bases are TGTGCCATTGGGACAGGGACGAACACTGAAGCTTTCTTT. Translated: CAIGTGTNTEAFF. The rearrangement joins TRBV10-3 to TRBJ1-1; 9 nucleotides agree with TRBD1. The CDR3 is 13 amino acids. Germline lookup yields CDR1 ENHRY and CDR2 SYGVKD. With 9 bases clipped from V and 1 base from J, the junction kept 3 bases outside the gene matches.

In nucleotides, the CDR3 is TGCAGTGCCAAAACTAGCGGGGATAACACCGGGGAGCTGTTTTTT. This translates into CSAKTSGDNTGELFF. This chain joins TRBV20-1 and TRBJ2-2; 10 positions agree with TRBD2. V shed 6 bases and J 2 bases; nucleotides not matched to a gene: 6. CDR1 is DFQATT, CDR2 SNEGSKA, per germline (reference sequence). This CDR3 has 15 residues.

The chain is built from TRBV30 and TRBJ1-2, with TRBD1 matching over 9 bases. Germline CDR1 reads GTSNPN; CDR2 reads SVGIG (reference sequence). V shed 5 bases, J shed 9 bases, and the junction held 7 bases outside the gene matches. The CDR3 covers 12 residues. The CDR3 loop reads CAWEQGARSYTF. In DNA form, the CDR3 reads TGTGCCTGGGAACAGGGGGCGCGGAGCTACACCTTC.

V gene TRBV11-3 combines with J gene TRBJ2-3, with D possibly TRBD2 on 6 matching bases. CDR1 and CDR2 from the germline V gene are SGHNT and YENEEA. Trimming shortened V by 5 bases and J by 4 bases, and 25 bases separated the two germline ends. This CDR3 has 18 residues. CDR3 residues: CASSLQTPAGSNADTQYF. For the CDR3, the DNA is TGTGCCAGCAGCCTCCAAACCCCCGCGGGGAGCAACGCAGATACGCAGTATTTT.

In this sample, this clonotype turned up many times. The conserved phenylalanine or tryptophan normally closing the CDR3 is absent here, so this likely arose from a read error. The DNA is left out, because the CDR3 cannot be placed on it with certainty; the CDR3 is given as TCRdb lists it. The chain is built from TRBV28 and TRBJ2-7; no check of the table's D call, TRBD2, against the DNA was made. The CDR3 adds up to 12 amino acids, both ends counted. Per germline, CDR1 MDHEN and CDR2 SYDVKM. The CDR3 here is CASSLGSGPSHI.

This chain uses TRBV20-1 with TRBJ2-7; 8 bases map to TRBD1. This CDR3 region has 13 residues. The germline CDR1 and CDR2 sequences are DFQATT and SNEGSKA (reference sequence). The J segment lost 4 bases and the V segment lost 6 bases, leaving 8 bases of the junction unmatched. The CDR3 region has the DNA TGCAGTGCCCCCGGACAGGGAGGTTACGAGCAGTACTTC. Its protein is CSAPGQGGYEQYF.

This clonotype was detected a few times. The rearrangement uses TRBV2 and TRBJ2-2, with 7 nucleotides matching TRBD1. Germline lookup yields CDR1 SNHLY and CDR2 FYNNEI. The J segment lost 4 bases and the V segment lost 6 bases, leaving 2 bases of the junction unmatched. The CDR3 runs 13 residues. The CDR3 sequence: CASRGQATGELFF. The CDR3 coding sequence is TGTGCCAGCAGAGGACAGGCCACCGGGGAGCTGTTTTTT. Together with reference TRBV2 and TRBJ2-2, the CDR3 gives the full variable domain: EPEVTQTPSHQVTQMGQEVILRCVPISNHLYFYWYRQILGQKVEFLVSFYNNEISEKSEIFDDQFSVERPDGSNFTLKIRSTKLEDSAMYFCASRGQATGELFFGEGSRLTVL.

The CDR3 sequence is CASSYSTLAGVTYNEQFF. Written as DNA, the CDR3 is TGTGCCAGCAGTTACTCGACACTAGCGGGAGTTACCTACAATGAGCAGTTCTTC. This chain links TRBV6-5 with TRBJ2-1, with TRBD2 matching over 11 bases. Trimming cost V 0 bases and J 2 bases; bases outside gene matches: 6. CDR1 is MNHEY and CDR2 is SVGAGI in the germline V gene. This CDR3 region has 18 residues.